Listed here are 3 T cell receptor beta chains from one sample, sequenced in a study of beta chain features in type 1 diabetes. Expressed TCRB transcripts were sequenced, since all the RNA that had been isolated was reverse transcribed. The protocol was immunoSEQ multiplex PCR, while the TCRdb copy is restricted to in-frame clones and leaves out a portion. The table has under 900,000 clones, roughly 17% seen once. The sample was naive CD4+ T cells from blood. The receptors shown here come from a woman aged 18-35 years in good health.

The chain has TRBV27 and TRBJ2-3, with 8 bases that match TRBD2. V gave up 5 bases and J gave up 6 bases; unmatched junction bases: 10. The germline V gene encodes CDR1 MNHEY and CDR2 SMNVEV (reference sequence). This CDR3 region has 15 residues. As DNA, the CDR3 is TGTGCCAGCAGTAGGGGGACTAGTCTGTCCGATACGCAGTATTTT. Amino acid sequence: CASSRGTSLSDTQYF.

There are a few counts of this clone. The sample has other DNA sequences that encode this CDR3 too. V usage is TRBV28 and J usage is TRBJ2-5, with D uncertain. Germline V gene lookup returns CDR1 MDHEN and CDR2 SYDVKM. This CDR3 spans 12 amino acids. The ends were cut back, 2 bases at V and 4 bases at J, with 5 bases in the middle. CDR3 in DNA: TGTGCCAGCAGTTTAACTGGAGAGACCCAGTACTTC. Amino acids: CASSLTGETQYF.

The chain recombines TRBV10-3 with TRBJ2-2, with 9 positions matching TRBD2. CDR3 length: 15 amino acids. Germline V gives CDR1 ENHRY, CDR2 SYGVKD. V lost 8 bases to trimming and J lost 8 bases; unmatched junction nucleotides: 12. In DNA form, the CDR3 reads TGTGCCATCCGAATACAAGGACTAGCGTCAGGGGAGCTGTTTTTT. Translated: CAIRIQGLASGELFF.